The clone carrying this TCR beta chain was detected only once. The antigen is undetermined. This sample is part of a study of lymphopenia after photon versus proton radiotherapy. Points from the study as a whole: Photon-treated patients lost naive T cells and TCR diversity; proton-treated stayed stable.

With 8 bases removed from V and 0 bases from J, the gap between germline ends came to 7 bases. The CDR3 covers 12 residues. Looked up from germline, CDR1 is SGHVS and CDR2 is FNYEAQ. Some clones are missing from TCRdb's copy, which holds only in-frame ones; the method was immunoSEQ multiplex PCR. The sample includes 75,000 to 95,000 clones, approximately 82% of them seen just once. The chain uses TRBV7-6 and TRBJ1-1, with D unclear. The source is a man aged 55-75 years with pancreatic cancer. The source material was peripheral blood, sampled from a patient treated with proton-based radiotherapy. In nucleotides, the CDR3 is TGTGCCAGCCGGCAGCTGAACACTGAAGCTTTCTTT. As protein: CASRQLNTEAFF. Complete variable domain (other parts from reference TRBV7-6 and TRBJ1-1): GAGVSQSPRYKVTKRGQDVALRCDPISGHVSLYWYRQALGQGPEFLTYFNYEAQQDKSGLPNDRFSAERPEGSISTLTIQRTEQRDSAMYRCASRQLNTEAFFGQGTRLTVV.